The following is a TCR beta chain sequence with its context. No antigen is known for it. The ends were cut back, 2 bases at V and 4 bases at J, with 8 bases in the middle. CDR3 length: 13 residues. CDR1 and CDR2 from the germline V gene are SGHNT and YENEEA. The record originates from a study of graft-versus-host responses after intestinal transplantation. The study's findings and limits: Peak levels of circulating GvH clones tracked with early post-transplant HvG declines.

Clones were sequenced by immunoSEQ multiplex PCR, and TCRdb holds only the in-frame ones, with some missing. The data show more than 4,500 clones, 72% seen once. The chain recombines TRBV11-3 with TRBJ1-2; possibly TRBD1 for D (5 bases). The TCR sequence derives from a human patient who received an intestinal transplant, so some T cells may come from the graft donor. Sequencing was performed on PBMCs, taken less than 550 days after intestinal transplant. CDR3 residues: CASSLLGGYGYTF. CDR3 DNA sequence: TGTGCCAGCAGCTTACTGGGGGGCTATGGCTACACCTTC.